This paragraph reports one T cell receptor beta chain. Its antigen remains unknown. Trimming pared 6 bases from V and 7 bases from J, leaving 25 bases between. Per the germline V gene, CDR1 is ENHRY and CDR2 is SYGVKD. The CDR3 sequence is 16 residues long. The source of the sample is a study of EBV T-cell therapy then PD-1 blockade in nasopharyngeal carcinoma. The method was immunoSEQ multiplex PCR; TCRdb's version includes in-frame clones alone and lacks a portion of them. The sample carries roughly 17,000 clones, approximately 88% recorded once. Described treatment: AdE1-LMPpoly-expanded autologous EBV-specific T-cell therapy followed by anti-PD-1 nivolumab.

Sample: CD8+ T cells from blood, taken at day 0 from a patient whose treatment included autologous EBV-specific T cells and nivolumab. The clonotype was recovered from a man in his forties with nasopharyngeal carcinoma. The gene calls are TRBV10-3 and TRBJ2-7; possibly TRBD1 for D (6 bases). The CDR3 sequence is CAIRKKQGIPEREQYF. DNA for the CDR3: TGTGCCATCAGGAAAAAACAGGGTATCCCTGAAAGGGAGCAGTACTTC.